This entry lists 5 T cell receptor beta chains sequenced from one sample in a study of response to subunit inactivated influenza vaccine. TCRdb reprocessed the RT-PCR reads with MiXCR, giving one entry per CDR3 protein. The repertoire includes 500,000 or so distinct CDR3 sequences, 9.5% to 12% of them detected once, and around 12% sits in the top ten. The source material was PBMCs from blood, sampled 45 days after vaccination. The source is a man between 50 and 59 years old who received an inactivated influenza vaccine.

The V and J genes are TRBV6-6 and TRBJ1-1; TRBD1 is a possible D gene (6 bases). The CDR3 runs to 13 residues. Germline V gene data show CDR1 as MNHNY and CDR2 as SVGAGI (reference sequence). The V end was cut by 7 bases, the J end by 4 bases, with 13 bases between. The CDR3 protein is CASKRGGGTEAFF. In DNA form, the CDR3 reads TGTGCCAGCAAGAGGGGGGGTGGCACTGAAGCTTTCTTT.

A word on this clonotype: The junction differs from germline at one of its ends, possibly a read error. The chain employs TRBV28 and TRBJ2-7, with 7 bases identical to TRBD2. This CDR3 contains 14 residues. Germline assignment: CDR1 MDHEN and CDR2 SYDVKM. The CDR3 coding sequence is TGTGCCAGCAGTTCAGCCGGCTCACGGGGGGACCTATCCTTC. This sequence encodes CASSSAGSRGDLSF.

This clonotype was found many times. This chain uses TRBV7-2 with TRBJ1-5; 9 bases fit TRBD1. Germline CDR1 SGHTA, CDR2 FQGNSA. J lost 5 bases, V lost 1 base, and 0 bases had no gene match. CDR3 length: 14 residues. The CDR3 region is CASSLGDRDQPQHF. As DNA, the CDR3 is TGTGCCAGCAGCTTAGGGGACAGGGATCAGCCCCAGCATTTT.

This clonotype was found a few times. CDR3 DNA sequence: TGTGCCAGCAGCCAAGAACTAGCCTCTACCGGGGAGCTGTTTTTT. This gives the protein CASSQELASTGELFF. J is TRBJ2-2 and V is TRBV3-1; D may be TRBD2 (6 bases). V lost 0 bases and J lost 5, with 10 bases in between. The CDR3 has 15 amino acids. Germline CDR1 LGHDT, CDR2 YNNKEL (reference sequence). Filled out from reference TRBV3-1 and TRBJ2-2, the complete variable domain reads DTAVSQTPKYLVTQMGNDKSIKCEQNLGHDTMYWYKQDSKKFLKIMFSYNNKELIINETVPNRFSPKSPDKAHLNLHINSLELGDSAVYFCASSQELASTGELFFGEGSRLTVL.

This clonotype has a handful of counts. V usage is TRBV4-3 and J usage is TRBJ1-1, with unresolved D. Germline V lookup: CDR1 LGHNA, CDR2 YSLEER. The CDR3 spans 14 residues. V was cut by 2 bases and J by 10 bases, with 17 bases left in between. In nucleotides, the CDR3 is TGCGCCAGCAGCCAATTGGGGTTCTTTGAGGGAGCTTTCTTT. Its translation: CASSQLGFFEGAFF.